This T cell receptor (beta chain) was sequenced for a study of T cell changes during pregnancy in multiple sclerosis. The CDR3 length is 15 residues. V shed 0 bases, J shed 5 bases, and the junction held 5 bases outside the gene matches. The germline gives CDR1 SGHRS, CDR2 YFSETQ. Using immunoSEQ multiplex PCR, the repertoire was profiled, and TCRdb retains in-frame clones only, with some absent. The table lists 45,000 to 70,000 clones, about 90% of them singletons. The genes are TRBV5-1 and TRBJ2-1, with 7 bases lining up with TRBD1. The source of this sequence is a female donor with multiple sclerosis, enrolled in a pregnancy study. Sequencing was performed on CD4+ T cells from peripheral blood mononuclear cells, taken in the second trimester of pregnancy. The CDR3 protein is CASSLARDRDNEQFF. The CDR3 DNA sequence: TGCGCCAGCAGCTTGGCCCGGGACAGAGACAATGAGCAGTTCTTC.